Reported below is one T cell receptor (beta chain). Its antigen is currently unknown. This sample was included in a study of T cell responses to AZD1222 COVID-19 vaccine. Regarding the study as a whole: Spike-specific TCR depth and breadth grew after two AZD1222 doses. Clonal diversity was possibly underestimated; the donors were predominantly white British and more often female. There were vaccine-associated CD4 TCRs across spike, dominant at 160-218 and 743-854. Reportedly, nearly half the spike-specific TCRs target unmutated variant regions.

TCRdb keeps only in-frame clones here, not all; method: immunoSEQ multiplex PCR. The sample holds more than 30,000 clones, roughly nine tenths seen once. The CDR3 contains 18 residues. CDR1 is SQVTM and CDR2 is ANQGSEA in the germline V gene. Unmatched junction bases numbered 17, after V lost 4 bases and J lost 1 base. The chain carries TRBV29-1 and TRBJ1-1; 8 bases agree with TRBD1. The sequence came from an adult in good health. The source was peripheral blood, collected on day 0 of AZD1222 vaccination. CDR3 DNA sequence: TGCAGCGTTGGCCCTAGGTTTCGGACAGGGCTCTCGAACACTGAAGCTTTCTTT. As protein: CSVGPRFRTGLSNTEAFF.